A single sample is the source of the 31 T cell receptor beta chains below, sequenced in a study of T cells in Graves' hyperthyroidism and ophthalmopathy. From RNA transcripts, TCR beta CDR3 regions were amplified. The HTBI primer set drove a first-round RT-PCR of the TCR CDR3. TCRdb ran MiXCR on the multiplex PCR reads and lists one entry per CDR3 protein. Among about half a million distinct CDR3 sequences listed, about 20% were seen once. What was sequenced was blood. The receptors shown here come from a man between 40 and 49 years old with Graves' ophthalmopathy.

There are many counts of this clonotype. This chain links TRBV20-1 with TRBJ2-5, with D possibly matching TRBD1 (5 bases). From germline, CDR1 is DFQATT and CDR2 SNEGSKA (reference sequence). Trimming stripped 1 base from V and 3 bases from J, with 6 bases between. This CDR3 spans 12 amino acids. CDR3 region: CSARGGEETQYF. DNA of the CDR3: TGCAGTGCTAGAGGGGGCGAAGAGACCCAGTACTTC.

This clonotype came up a few times. This chain connects TRBV2 to TRBJ2-1; 9 bases fit TRBD2. CDR3 length: 15 residues. Unmatched junction bases numbered 11, after V lost 7 bases and J lost 7 bases. Germline V CDR1 and CDR2: SNHLY, FYNNEI. The CDR3 DNA reads as TGTGCCAGCACAGTTGGGCTAGCGGGGCCTAATGAGCAGTTCTTC. Translated, it gives CASTVGLAGPNEQFF. Together with reference TRBV2 and TRBJ2-1, the CDR3 gives the full variable domain: EPEVTQTPSHQVTQMGQEVILRCVPISNHLYFYWYRQILGQKVEFLVSFYNNEISEKSEIFDDQFSVERPDGSNFTLKIRSTKLEDSAMYFCASTVGLAGPNEQFFGPGTRLTVL.

This clonotype was recorded many times. The chain has TRBV24-1 and TRBJ2-1; no clear D gene. CDR1 and CDR2 (germline): KGHDR, SFDVKD. The V end was cut by 4 bases, the J end by 9 bases, with 15 bases between. The CDR3 loop spans 14 amino acids. The CDR3 DNA reads TGTGCCACCAGTGACCAGACACCCTCGGGTGAGCAGTTCTTC. Translating gives CATSDQTPSGEQFF.

This clonotype appeared many times. The J gene is TRBJ2-7, the V gene TRBV10-1; no clear D. In germline, CDR1 is WNHNN, CDR2 SYGVQD (reference sequence). The V end was cut by 2 bases, the J end by 5 bases, with 13 bases between. The CDR3 has 14 amino acids. CDR3 residues: CASSEGRDAHEQYF. The CDR3, as DNA: TGCGCCAGCAGTGAGGGTAGGGATGCGCACGAGCAGTACTTC.

This chain connects TRBV19 to TRBJ1-4; D is ambiguous. This CDR3 region has 14 residues. Trimming took off 3 bases at V and 12 bases at J, with 17 bases between the two ends. CDR1 and CDR2 (germline): LNHDA, SQIVND (reference sequence). The CDR3 sequence: CASSINQMDAELFF. The DNA of the CDR3 is TGTGCCAGTAGTATCAACCAAATGGACGCCGAACTGTTTTTT.

This clonotype has a handful of counts. This chain connects TRBV12-3 or TRBV12-4 to TRBJ2-1, with 9 positions matching TRBD2. J was trimmed by 14 bases and V by 4 bases; bases with no gene match: 15. The length of the CDR3 is 15 residues. CDR3 in amino acids: CASSSQDPTGTSKFF. The CDR3 region has the DNA TGTGCCAGCAGTTCGCAGGACCCCACCGGGACTAGCAAGTTCTTC.

This clonotype has only a few counts. This chain uses TRBV6-5 with TRBJ2-7, with 8 bases that match TRBD2. This CDR3 is built from 13 residues. Germline CDR1 MNHEY, CDR2 SVGAGI. The trim removed 4 bases at V and 5 bases at J, leaving 4 bases unmatched. This CDR3 reads CASSSGGAHEQYF. The CDR3, as DNA: TGTGCCAGCAGTTCCGGGGGGGCCCACGAGCAGTACTTC.

V and J are TRBV6-1 and TRBJ2-7; D is tentatively TRBD1 or TRBD2 (6 bases each). CDR3 length: 15 amino acids. Germline loops: CDR1 MNHNS, CDR2 SASEGT. Trimming stripped 0 bases from V and 4 bases from J, with 13 bases between. CDR3 DNA sequence: TGTGCCAGCAGTGAAGCTCAGGAGGGGGTATACGAGCAGTACTTC. Its protein is CASSEAQEGVYEQYF.

The chain links TRBV11-2 to TRBJ2-7, with D possibly being TRBD1 (5 bases). The V gene lost 5 bases and the J gene lost 7 bases, with 12 bases spanning the gap. Germline V CDR1 and CDR2: SGHAT, FQNNGV. CDR3 length: 12 amino acids. CDR3 loop: CASSILRQEQYF. Here the CDR3 DNA reads TGTGCCAGCAGCATTCTCCGACAGGAGCAGTACTTC. The whole variable domain, filled in from reference TRBV11-2 and TRBJ2-7, reads EAGVAQSPRYKIIEKRQSVAFWCNPISGHATLYWYQQILGQGPKLLIQFQNNGVVDDSQLPKDRFSAERLKGVDSTLKIQPAKLEDSAVYLCASSILRQEQYFGPGTRLTVT.

CDR3 DNA: TGTGCCAGCAGCTTAGCGGCAGCAAGCTCCTACGAGCAGTACTTC. Protein product: CASSLAAASSYEQYF. The chain carries TRBV7-2 and TRBJ2-7; D gene uncertain. The CDR3 sequence is 15 residues long. Trimming took 0 bases from V and 0 from J, leaving 9 bases between them. Per the germline V gene, CDR1 is SGHTA and CDR2 is FQGNSA.

This chain uses TRBV5-1 with TRBJ2-1, with 10 bases identical to TRBD2. The V gene end was trimmed by 5 bases and the J gene end by 9 bases; junction bases not matched to a gene: 8. The CDR3 loop spans 14 amino acids. Per the germline V gene, CDR1 is SGHRS and CDR2 is YFSETQ. The CDR3 DNA is TGCGCCAGCAGTCTTACACTAGCGGGAAGTGAGCAGTTCTTC. Protein: CASSLTLAGSEQFF.

This clonotype has at least ten counts. The CDR3 reads CASSLTGQKPYEQYF. The CDR3 DNA reads as TGCGCCAGCAGCTTGACGGGACAGAAACCCTACGAGCAGTACTTC. The J gene is TRBJ2-7, the V gene TRBV5-1; 7 nucleotides match TRBD1. Germline V CDR1 and CDR2: SGHRS, YFSETQ. The CDR3 is 15 amino acids. V shed 1 base and J 2 bases; nucleotides not matched to a gene: 6. Based on the CDR3 plus reference TRBV5-1 and TRBJ2-7, the full variable domain is KAGVTQTPRYLIKTRGQQVTLSCSPISGHRSVSWYQQTPGQGLQFLFEYFSETQRNKGNFPGRFSGRQFSNSRSEMNVSTLELGDSALYLCASSLTGQKPYEQYFGPGTRLTVT.

This clonotype was found a few times. The gene calls are TRBV7-2 and TRBJ2-5; 14 bases match TRBD2. Germline-derived CDR1 and CDR2 are SGHTA and FQGNSA. J lost 4 bases, V lost 1 base, and 8 bases had no gene match. This CDR3 contains 18 residues. CDR3 in DNA: TGTGCCAGCAGCTTAGTCGTCCGACTAGCGGGGGGGCTAGAGACCCAGTACTTC. It yields the protein CASSLVVRLAGGLETQYF. The full variable domain, with the rest looked up from reference TRBV7-2 and TRBJ2-5, is GAGVSQSPSNKVTEKGKDVELRCDPISGHTALYWYRQSLGQGLEFLIYFQGNSAPDKSGLPSDRFSAERTGGSVSTLTIQRTQQEDSAVYLCASSLVVRLAGGLETQYFGPGTRLLVL.

The chain recombines TRBV6-5 with TRBJ1-2, with TRBD1 matching 10 bases. This CDR3 region has 15 residues. The germline CDR1 and CDR2 sequences are MNHEY and SVGAGI. V trimming: 2 bases; J trimming: 6 bases; junction bases outside the gene matches: 6. CDR3 DNA sequence: TGTGCCAGCAGTTACCTTCGGACAGGGGGAAATGGCTACACCTTC. It encodes CASSYLRTGGNGYTF.

This clonotype was observed many times. The V and J genes are TRBV28 and TRBJ2-7; 12 nucleotides match TRBD2. The ends lost 5 bases at V and 2 bases at J; junction bases unmatched: 13. The CDR3 runs 18 residues. Germline lookup yields CDR1 MDHEN and CDR2 SYDVKM. CDR3 region: CASSKQGLRLAGAYEQYF. CDR3 bases: TGTGCCAGCAGTAAACAGGGGCTCCGACTAGCGGGAGCCTACGAGCAGTACTTC.

The CDR3 DNA reads as TGTGCCAGCAGTGACTCGAGGGCAACTAGCACAGATACGCAGTATTTT. This gives the protein CASSDSRATSTDTQYF. The chain employs TRBV12-3 or TRBV12-4 and TRBJ2-3, with D maybe TRBD2 (5 bases). Trimming removed 5 bases at V and 0 bases at J, with 15 bases between. This CDR3 is built from 16 residues.

This clonotype appeared a few times. The V and J genes are TRBV12-3 or TRBV12-4 and TRBJ1-5; possibly TRBD1 for D (5 bases). This CDR3 comprises 15 residues. Trimming took 6 bases from V and 0 from J, leaving 12 bases between them. CDR3 nucleotide sequence: TGTGCCAGCAGACCTAGGGGTTATAGCAATCAGCCCCAGCATTTT. Translating gives CASRPRGYSNQPQHF.

The V and J genes are TRBV7-8 and TRBJ2-5, with D unclear. Germline CDR1 SGHVS, CDR2 FQNEAQ. V lost 5 bases and J lost 0, with 10 bases in between. The CDR3 covers 14 residues. The CDR3 loop is CASSPPRDQETQYF. The CDR3 nucleotides are TGTGCCAGCAGCCCCCCACGAGACCAAGAGACCCAGTACTTC.

This sequence joins TRBV20-1 and TRBJ1-5; possible D gene TRBD1, 6 bases. From germline, CDR1 is DFQATT and CDR2 SNEGSKA (reference sequence). Trimming took 1 base from V and 5 from J, leaving 12 bases between them. This CDR3 comprises 14 residues. The CDR3 bases are TGCAGTGCTAGAGCCCGGGACAACCATCAGCCCCAGCATTTT. This gives the protein CSARARDNHQPQHF.

This clonotype was counted at least ten times. The chain links TRBV9 to TRBJ2-3; TRBD2 aligns across 7 bases. V gave up 4 bases and J gave up 1 base; unmatched junction bases: 9. CDR3 length equals 16 residues. The V gene's germline CDR1 is SGDLS and CDR2 YYNGEE. The CDR3 here is CASSPLGGGGTDTQYF. CDR3 sequence (DNA): TGTGCCAGCAGCCCGCTGGGGGGGGGAGGCACAGATACGCAGTATTTT.

This chain links TRBV10-3 with TRBJ2-6; 9 bases map to TRBD1. Looked up from germline, CDR1 is ENHRY and CDR2 is SYGVKD. The trim removed 9 bases at V and 4 bases at J, leaving 13 bases unmatched. The CDR3 length is 17 residues. The CDR3 loop reads CAINRDRVSFGANVLTF. The CDR3 DNA follows: TGTGCCATAAACCGGGACAGGGTATCGTTCGGGGCCAACGTCCTGACTTTC.

In DNA form, the CDR3 reads TGTGCCTGGAGACCGATCCGGGACTATGGCTACACCTTC. This gives the protein CAWRPIRDYGYTF. V usage is TRBV30 and J usage is TRBJ1-2; D uncertain. The CDR3 is made up of 13 amino acids. Germline assignment: CDR1 GTSNPN and CDR2 SVGIG (reference sequence). With 3 bases removed from V and 3 bases from J, the gap between germline ends came to 11 bases.

The table lists this clonotype with many counts. The CDR3 nucleotides read TGTGCCAGCATAGGGAAGAGGCTTACCTACGAGCAGTACTTC. Protein sequence: CASIGKRLTYEQYF. The rearrangement joins TRBV28 to TRBJ2-7; unclear D gene. V was trimmed by 7 bases and J by 2 bases, leaving 15 bases between them. The CDR3 consists of 14 residues. CDR1 and CDR2 from the germline V gene are MDHEN and SYDVKM.

This clonotype was seen at least ten times. The V call is TRBV11-2, the J call TRBJ2-5; possible D gene TRBD2, 7 bases. Germline CDR1 is SGHAT and CDR2 is FQNNGV. Trimming took 1 base from V and 4 from J, leaving 16 bases between them. This CDR3 has 16 amino acids. CDR3 loop: CASSLVGGGPLETQYF. DNA for the CDR3: TGTGCCAGCAGCTTAGTAGGGGGAGGGCCGTTAGAGACCCAGTACTTC.

The CDR3, as DNA: TGTGCCAGCAGCCTTTTGGACAGGGATCGCGCTGAAGCTTTCTTT. Protein: CASSLLDRDRAEAFF. J is TRBJ1-1 and V is TRBV5-6, with 8 positions matching TRBD1. In germline, CDR1 is SGHDT, CDR2 YYEEEE. The CDR3 sequence is 15 residues long. Trimming at V came to 4 bases and at J to 6 bases, leaving 11 bases not matched to a gene.

This clonotype came up many times. This chain connects TRBV6-2 or TRBV6-3 to TRBJ2-1; the match to TRBD2 covers 13 bases. Unmatched junction bases numbered 5, after V lost 7 bases and J lost 5 bases. The CDR3 has 15 amino acids. Germline V gene data show CDR1 as MNHEY and CDR2 as SVGEGT. CDR3 protein: CASTKGLAGDNEQFF. The CDR3 nucleotides read TGTGCCAGCACCAAAGGACTAGCGGGAGACAATGAGCAGTTCTTC.

V gene TRBV20-1 combines with J gene TRBJ2-7; D could derive from TRBD1 or TRBD2 (5 bases each). Trimming removed 5 bases from V and 2 bases from J, with 13 bases in between. This CDR3 contains 13 residues. In germline, CDR1 is DFQATT, CDR2 SNEGSKA (reference sequence). DNA of the CDR3: TGCAGTGCTGCCTCCGGGACCACCTACGAGCAGTACTTC. Its protein is CSAASGTTYEQYF.

This clonotype has a handful of counts. This sequence joins TRBV7-9 and TRBJ2-4; D call uncertain. The CDR3 runs to 14 residues. The germline V gene has CDR1 SEHNR and CDR2 FQNEAQ (reference sequence). Deletions cut 1 base from V and 5 bases from J, with 9 bases between. In nucleotides, the CDR3 is TGTGCCAGCAGCTTAGAACAGAAACAAAACATTCAGTACTTC. Translated: CASSLEQKQNIQYF.

The chain employs TRBV4-2 and TRBJ2-4; 8 positions match TRBD2. In germline, CDR1 is LGHNA, CDR2 YNFKEQ. The V segment lost 0 bases and the J segment 7 bases; nucleotides outside the gene matches: 14. The length of the CDR3 is 18 residues. The CDR3 coding sequence is TGTGCCAGCAGCCAAGATAAGGAAACTAGCGGAAGAGGGAACATTCAGTACTTC. This encodes CASSQDKETSGRGNIQYF.

This clonotype was seen only a few times. V and J are TRBV20-1 and TRBJ2-1; TRBD2 aligns across 8 bases. Per germline, CDR1 DFQATT and CDR2 SNEGSKA (reference sequence). This CDR3 spans 16 amino acids. The V segment lost 0 bases and the J segment 3 bases; nucleotides outside the gene matches: 7. Here the CDR3 reads CSARDLRLAGYNEQFF. DNA of the CDR3: TGCAGTGCTAGAGATCTGCGGCTAGCGGGCTACAATGAGCAGTTCTTC.

In its sample, this clonotype was seen once. This rearrangement joins TRBV20-1 to TRBJ2-7, with unresolved D. V lost 1 base and J 5 bases, leaving 12 bases between the germline ends. Germline V gene data show CDR1 as DFQATT and CDR2 as SNEGSKA (reference sequence). This CDR3 has 13 residues. CDR3 sequence: CSARAPAADEQYF. For the CDR3, the DNA is TGCAGTGCTAGAGCCCCTGCGGCGGACGAGCAGTACTTC.